This T cell receptor beta chain stems from a study of identifying expanded T cells in peripheral blood. This table comes from immunoSEQ multiplex PCR, and its TCRdb copy is limited to in-frame clones, with some not included. Among under 110,000 clones, approximately 88% were seen once, and the ten largest hold 17%. Turning to this clone: The antigen is undetermined.

No infections or other immune events were documented during collection. Findings and limits, study-wide: Approximately two-week clone count variance significantly increased as total template count grew. Technical replicates showed around 1.3 changed clones; around 2 weeks roughly 15; four weeks 19.

With 6 bases removed from V and 4 bases from J, the gap between germline ends came to 12 bases. The V gene's germline CDR1 is GTSNPN and CDR2 SVGIG (reference sequence). This CDR3 comprises 12 residues. Specimen: blood. The chain carries TRBV30 and TRBJ1-2; D gene unclear. The receptor was derived from a person aged 18 to 75 in good health. The CDR3: CACQFGLYGYTF. The CDR3 DNA reads TGTGCCTGCCAATTCGGCCTCTATGGCTACACCTTC.